This TCR beta chain was observed in a study of T cells expressing NK-cell markers (dated by TCRdb to 2019 to 2021). In the study overall: In sorted CD3+CD56+NKG2C+, CD3+CD56+NKG2C- and CD3+CD56-NKG2C+ T-cell subsets from roughly 8 donors, TCR beta-chain repertoires were profiled. Among the eight sequenced donors, only one was HCMV-seronegative, while the other seven were HCMV-seropositive. The eight sequenced donors were randomly selected healthy volunteers, three men and five women. The libraries were sequenced on Illumina HiSeq 2000/2500, MiSeq or NextSeq, producing 2 x 150 bp reads. Study-wide findings and limitations: Those dominant clonotypes were again the most abundant among CD3+CD56-NKG2C+ cells in a few donors, at roughly 28.3-65%. In five to seven donors, the dominant CD3+CD56+NKG2C+ clonotypes were among the top 10 CD8+ clonotypes and accounted for roughly 1.0-7.5% of CD8+ T cells. Whether the expanded NKG2C-expressing T cell clones were specific for HCMV antigens remained unclear.

Sequencing took place on an Illumina HiSeq 2000. TCR beta cDNA libraries were prepared using 5'RACE template switching, which introduced a universal primer site and unique molecular identifiers. cDNA synthesis was primed from the TCR beta constant segment, followed by two successive PCR amplification steps. In the authors' own workflow: MIGEC was used to demultiplex reads and group the reads by UMI, and MiTCR was used to assemble and quantify clonotypes. To remove erroneous sequences, TCR cDNA sequences were retained only when supported by two or more reads. The tcR package was used for downstream repertoire analysis, with clonotypes matched between fractions based on CDR3 nucleotide sequence plus V segment. VDJmatch was used to annotate antigen specificity against VDJdb, with one amino acid substitution in CDR3 allowed. The reads were reprocessed in TCRdb, with one entry per CDR3 protein sequence and no accompanying DNA. What appears here as the V and J calls and clone size reflects TCRdb's work, not the paper's. The sample table on file contains around 550,000 distinct CDR3 sequences. Under 4.5% of the sample is in the top ten clones.

As to this clonotype: Its antigen target is currently unknown.

From a lookup of the germline V gene, CDR1 and CDR2 are SGHDN and FVKESK. From its cysteine to its phenylalanine, the CDR3 spans 17 amino acids. No DNA has been recorded. To determine HCMV serostatus, a commercial ELISA kit was used to detect HCMV-specific IgG in serum. Peripheral blood mononuclear cells were isolated from blood by Ficoll density gradient centrifugation. The chain uses TRBV14 and TRBJ2-6; as DNA is missing, the TRBD2 call by TCRdb cannot be tested. Sequenced material: blood T cells: a sorted CD56 or NKG2C T cell subset, CD4+ or CD8+ T cells, or bulk PBMC T cells (not recorded which). The receptor was isolated from a man between 18 and 29 years old in good health. Donor details come from another sample of the same person, matched by shared clones. The encoded CDR3 is CASSHRALTTGANVLTF.